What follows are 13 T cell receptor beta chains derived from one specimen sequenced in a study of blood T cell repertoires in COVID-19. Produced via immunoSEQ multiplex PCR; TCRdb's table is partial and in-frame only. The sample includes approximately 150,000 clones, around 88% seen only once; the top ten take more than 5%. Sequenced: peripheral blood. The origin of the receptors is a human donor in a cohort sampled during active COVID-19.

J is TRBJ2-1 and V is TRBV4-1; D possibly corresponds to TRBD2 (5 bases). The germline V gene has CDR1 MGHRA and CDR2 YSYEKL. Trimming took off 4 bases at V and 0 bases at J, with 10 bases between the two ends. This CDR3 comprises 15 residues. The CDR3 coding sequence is TGCGCCAGCAGCCGGTTAGGGAGCTCCTACAATGAGCAGTTCTTC. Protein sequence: CASSRLGSSYNEQFF.

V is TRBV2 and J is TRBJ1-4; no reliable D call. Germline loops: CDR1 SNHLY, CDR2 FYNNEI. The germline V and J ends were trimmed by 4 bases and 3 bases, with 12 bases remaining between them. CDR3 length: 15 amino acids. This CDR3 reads CASSVIGAANEKLFF. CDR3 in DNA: TGTGCCAGCAGTGTAATCGGAGCGGCTAATGAAAAACTGTTTTTT.

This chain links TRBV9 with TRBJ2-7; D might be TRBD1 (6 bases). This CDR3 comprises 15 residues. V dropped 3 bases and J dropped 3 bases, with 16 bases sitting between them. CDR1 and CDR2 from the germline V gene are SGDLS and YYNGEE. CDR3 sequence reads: CASSGEGQLSYEQYF. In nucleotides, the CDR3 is TGTGCCAGCAGCGGGGAAGGACAGCTAAGCTACGAGCAGTACTTC. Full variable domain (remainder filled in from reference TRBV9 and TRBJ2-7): DSGVTQTPKHLITATGQRVTLRCSPRSGDLSVYWYQQSLDQGLQFLIQYYNGEERAKGNILERFSAQQFPDLHSELNLSSLELGDSALYFCASSGEGQLSYEQYFGPGTRLTVT.

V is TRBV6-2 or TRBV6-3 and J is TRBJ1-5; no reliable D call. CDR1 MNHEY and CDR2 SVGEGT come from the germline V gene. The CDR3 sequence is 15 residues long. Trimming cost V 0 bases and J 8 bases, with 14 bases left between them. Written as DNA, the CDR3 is TGTGCCAGCAGTTACTCGATGGCTGACTCTGAGCCCCAGCATTTT. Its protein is CASSYSMADSEPQHF.

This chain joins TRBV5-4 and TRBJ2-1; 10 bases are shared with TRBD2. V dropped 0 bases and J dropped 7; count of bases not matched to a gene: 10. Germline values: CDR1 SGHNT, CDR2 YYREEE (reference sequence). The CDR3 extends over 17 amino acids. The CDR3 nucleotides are TGTGCCAGCAGCTTGGGGCCTAGCGGGGGCCTGAAGAATGAGCAGTTCTTC. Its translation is CASSLGPSGGLKNEQFF.

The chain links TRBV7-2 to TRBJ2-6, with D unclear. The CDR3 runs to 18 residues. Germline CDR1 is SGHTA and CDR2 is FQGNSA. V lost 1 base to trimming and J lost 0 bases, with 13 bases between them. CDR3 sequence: CASSLVWSDHSGANVLTF. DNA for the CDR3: TGTGCCAGCAGCTTAGTCTGGAGTGACCACTCTGGGGCCAACGTCCTGACTTTC. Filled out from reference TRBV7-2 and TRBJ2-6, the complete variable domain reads GAGVSQSPSNKVTEKGKDVELRCDPISGHTALYWYRQSLGQGLEFLIYFQGNSAPDKSGLPSDRFSAERTGGSVSTLTIQRTQQEDSAVYLCASSLVWSDHSGANVLTFGAGSRLTVL.

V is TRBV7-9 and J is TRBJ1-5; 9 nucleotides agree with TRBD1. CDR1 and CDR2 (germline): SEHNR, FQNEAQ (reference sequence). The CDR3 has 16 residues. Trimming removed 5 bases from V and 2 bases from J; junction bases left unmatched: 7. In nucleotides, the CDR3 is TGTGCCAGCAGCCAACAGGGGGCTAAGGGCAATCAGCCCCAGCATTTT. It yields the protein CASSQQGAKGNQPQHF.

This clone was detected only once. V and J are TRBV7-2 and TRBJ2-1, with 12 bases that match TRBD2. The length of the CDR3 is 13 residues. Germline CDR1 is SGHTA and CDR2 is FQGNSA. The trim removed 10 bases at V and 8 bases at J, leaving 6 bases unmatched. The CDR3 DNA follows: TGTGCCACCAAACTAGCGGGGGGTCATGAGCAGTTCTTC. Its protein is CATKLAGGHEQFF.

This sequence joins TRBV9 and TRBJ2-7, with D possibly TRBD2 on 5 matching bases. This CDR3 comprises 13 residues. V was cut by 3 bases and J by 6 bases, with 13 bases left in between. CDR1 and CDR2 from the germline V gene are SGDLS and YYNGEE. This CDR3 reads CASSALALSEQYF. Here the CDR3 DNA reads TGTGCCAGCAGCGCTCTAGCTCTGTCCGAGCAGTACTTC.

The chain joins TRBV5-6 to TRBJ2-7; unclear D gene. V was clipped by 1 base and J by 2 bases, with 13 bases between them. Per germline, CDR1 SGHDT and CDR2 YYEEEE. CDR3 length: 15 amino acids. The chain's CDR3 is CASSLTASTAYEQYF. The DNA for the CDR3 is TGTGCCAGCAGCTTGACAGCCTCTACGGCCTACGAGCAGTACTTC. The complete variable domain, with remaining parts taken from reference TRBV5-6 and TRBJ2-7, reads DAGVTQSPTHLIKTRGQQVTLRCSPKSGHDTVSWYQQALGQGPQFIFQYYEEEERQRGNFPDRFSGHQFPNYSSELNVNALLLGDSALYLCASSLTASTAYEQYFGPGTRLTVT.

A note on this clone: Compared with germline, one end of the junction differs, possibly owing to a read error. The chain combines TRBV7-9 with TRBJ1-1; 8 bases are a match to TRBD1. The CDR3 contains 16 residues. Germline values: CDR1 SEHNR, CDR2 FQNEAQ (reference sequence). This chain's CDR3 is CASSLVGNTGGSEAFF. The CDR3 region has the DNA TGTGCCAGTAGCTTAGTAGGAAACACAGGGGGGTCTGAAGCTTTCTTT. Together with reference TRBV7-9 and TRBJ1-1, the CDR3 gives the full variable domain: DTGVSQNPRHKITKRGQNVTFRCDPISEHNRLYWYRQTLGQGPEFLTYFQNEAQLEKSRLLSDRFSAERPKGSFSTLEIQRTEQGDSAMYLCASSLVGNTGGSEAFFGQGTRLTVV.

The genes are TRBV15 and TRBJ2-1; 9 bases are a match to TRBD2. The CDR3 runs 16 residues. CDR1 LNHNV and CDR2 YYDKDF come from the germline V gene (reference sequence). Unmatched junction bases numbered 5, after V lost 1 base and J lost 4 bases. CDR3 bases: TGTGCCACCAGCAGAGTTCCAGCGGGAGGTTACAATGAGCAGTTCTTC. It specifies CATSRVPAGGYNEQFF.

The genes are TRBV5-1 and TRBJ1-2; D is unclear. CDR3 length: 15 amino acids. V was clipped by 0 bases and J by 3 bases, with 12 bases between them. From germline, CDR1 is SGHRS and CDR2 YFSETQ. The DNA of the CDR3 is TGCGCCAGCAGCTTGGGAACAGCACCCTACTATGGCTACACCTTC. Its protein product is CASSLGTAPYYGYTF.